A single sample is the source of the 21 T cell receptor beta chains below, sequenced in a study of T-cell memory formation after mild COVID-19. TCRdb ran MiXCR on the 5' RACE reads and lists one entry per CDR3 protein. The repertoire has about 560,000 distinct CDR3 sequences, roughly 17% of them found once; the top ten carry 8.1%. The sample was PBMCs or a T cell subset sorted from them (not recorded which). These TCRs come from an adult woman who had mild COVID-19 (a few samples of this study predate the infection). Cell type and time point are not known.

The genes are TRBV6-5 and TRBJ1-3, with D tentatively TRBD1 (6 bases). The V end lost 5 bases, the J end lost 4 bases, and 12 bases lay between the germline ends. The CDR3 is 14 residues long. The V gene's germline CDR1 is MNHEY and CDR2 SVGAGI. The CDR3 region has the DNA TGTGCCAGCAGTCGTACAGGGACGGGAAACACCATATATTTT. Translated, it gives CASSRTGTGNTIYF.

The CDR3 sequence is CASSTQNNEQFF. For the CDR3, the DNA is TGTGCCAGTAGTACTCAGAACAATGAGCAGTTCTTC. This chain joins TRBV19 and TRBJ2-1, with D hard to call. The CDR3 sequence is 12 residues long. Germline V gene data show CDR1 as LNHDA and CDR2 as SQIVND (reference sequence). V was cut by 4 bases and J by 5 bases, with 6 bases left in between.

This chain joins TRBV4-1 and TRBJ2-1; D tentatively reads TRBD1 or TRBD2 (5 bases each). The ends were cut back, 5 bases at V and 2 bases at J, with 19 bases in the middle. CDR1 is MGHRA and CDR2 is YSYEKL in the germline V gene. The CDR3 runs to 17 residues. CDR3 coding DNA: TGCGCCAGCAGCTGGGACCCCCCGGCGGACACCTACAATGAGCAGTTCTTC. This codes for CASSWDPPADTYNEQFF.

This clonotype has just a few counts. The chain links TRBV14 to TRBJ2-7; 9 bases match TRBD1. The CDR3 contains 17 residues. CDR1 is SGHDN and CDR2 is FVKESK in the germline V gene. J was trimmed by 2 bases and V by 1 base; bases with no gene match: 9. CDR3 nucleotide sequence: TGTGCCAGCAGCCAAGCTACCCTTCGGGACAGGGCCTACGAGCAGTACTTC. Residues: CASSQATLRDRAYEQYF.

This clonotype was detected a few times. The chain recombines TRBV19 with TRBJ1-5, with D possibly matching TRBD1 (6 bases). Trimming left V 8 bases short and J 2 bases short, with 7 bases between. This CDR3 contains 12 residues. Germline V gene sequence: CDR1 LNHDA, CDR2 SQIVND (reference sequence). The CDR3 is CASRTGNQPQHF. Here the CDR3 DNA reads TGTGCCAGTCGGACAGGCAATCAGCCCCAGCATTTT.

This rearrangement joins TRBV7-9 to TRBJ1-1; D is perhaps TRBD1 (6 bases). The V end was cut by 5 bases, the J end by 5 bases, with 12 bases between. CDR1 and CDR2 (germline): SEHNR, FQNEAQ (reference sequence). The CDR3 is made up of 13 amino acids. As DNA, the CDR3 is TGTGCCAGCAGCCCCAGACAGGAAACTGAAGCTTTCTTT. Translated, it gives CASSPRQETEAFF.

This clonotype showed up just a few times. The chain is built from TRBV11-2 and TRBJ2-3; 7 bases align to TRBD1. The V and J ends lost 7 bases and 0 bases, in that order; junction bases with no gene match: 10. The CDR3 is made up of 16 amino acids. The germline CDR1 and CDR2 sequences are SGHAT and FQNNGV. The CDR3 protein is CASNLRDRPSTDTQYF. The CDR3 coding sequence is TGTGCCAGCAACCTCCGGGACAGACCTAGCACAGATACGCAGTATTTT. Full variable domain (rest looked up from reference TRBV11-2 and TRBJ2-3): EAGVAQSPRYKIIEKRQSVAFWCNPISGHATLYWYQQILGQGPKLLIQFQNNGVVDDSQLPKDRFSAERLKGVDSTLKIQPAKLEDSAVYLCASNLRDRPSTDTQYFGPGTRLTVL.

This clonotype has only a few counts. The chain carries TRBV7-3 and TRBJ2-6; TRBD2 agrees at 7 bases. The CDR3 length is 19 residues. Trimming at V came to 5 bases and at J to 0 bases, leaving 13 bases not matched to a gene. The germline CDR1 and CDR2 sequences are SGHTA and FQGTGA. The CDR3 spells CASSPGLGGSVSGANVLTF. The CDR3 DNA reads TGTGCCAGCAGCCCAGGTCTGGGGGGGTCCGTCTCTGGGGCCAACGTCCTGACTTTC.

This clonotype was counted only a few times. The chain recombines TRBV7-2 with TRBJ2-2, with TRBD2 matching over 11 bases. The CDR3 is 18 amino acids. The germline CDR1 and CDR2 sequences are SGHTA and FQGNSA. V lost 1 base and J lost 2; bases outside the gene matches: 6. The CDR3 protein is CASSLGPGLAVNTGELFF. DNA of the CDR3: TGTGCCAGCAGCTTAGGGCCGGGACTAGCGGTTAACACCGGGGAGCTGTTTTTT.

The sample holds many counts of this clonotype. The chain links TRBV12-3 or TRBV12-4 to TRBJ1-2; D gene uncertain. The V end was cut by 1 base, the J end by 7 bases, with 13 bases between. The CDR3 has 14 residues. CDR3 loop: CASSLGPHASGYTF. CDR3 nucleotide sequence: TGTGCCAGCAGTTTAGGTCCCCACGCCAGTGGCTACACCTTC.

CDR3 nucleotide sequence: TGTGCCAGCAGCTTGACGGGGGCAGGGACCGGGGAGCTGTTTTTT. It yields the protein CASSLTGAGTGELFF. This chain connects TRBV5-4 to TRBJ2-2; the D gene could be TRBD1 or TRBD2 (6 bases each). From germline, CDR1 is SGHNT and CDR2 YYREEE (reference sequence). The V and J ends lost 1 base and 5 bases respectively, with 12 bases between them. The CDR3 runs to 15 residues.

This clonotype turned up a few times. V gene TRBV6-5 combines with J gene TRBJ2-3, with D maybe TRBD2 (6 bases). The CDR3 length is 15 residues. Trimming shortened V by 2 bases and J by 6 bases, and 15 bases separated the two germline ends. The germline CDR1 and CDR2 sequences are MNHEY and SVGAGI. CDR3 sequence: CASSYGGSGWDTQYF. CDR3 coding DNA: TGTGCCAGCAGTTACGGGGGGAGCGGTTGGGATACGCAGTATTTT.

The chain carries TRBV5-5 and TRBJ1-1; a weak D match, TRBD1 (6 bases). In germline, CDR1 is SGHKS, CDR2 YYEKEE (reference sequence). Trimming shortened V by 3 bases and J by 6 bases, and 6 bases separated the two germline ends. CDR3 size: 11 residues. The CDR3: CASSSGAEAFF. CDR3 in DNA: TGTGCCAGCAGCTCAGGGGCTGAAGCTTTCTTT.

This chain joins TRBV20-1 and TRBJ1-1; D uncertain. The V end lost 5 bases, the J end lost 11 bases, and 12 bases lay between the germline ends. CDR3 length equals 10 residues. Germline V lookup: CDR1 DFQATT, CDR2 SNEGSKA (reference sequence). CDR3 sequence (DNA): TGCAGTGCTGCCAATAACCTGGCTTTCTTT. Its translation is CSAANNLAFF.

This clonotype was observed many times. CDR3 in amino acids: CASSRAANEQFF. CDR3 nucleotides: TGTGCCAGCAGCCGCGCGGCAAATGAGCAGTTCTTC. J is TRBJ2-1 and V is TRBV7-2; D is unclear. Trimming stripped 5 bases from V and 7 bases from J, with 9 bases between. There are 12 residues in the CDR3. CDR1 is SGHTA, CDR2 FQGNSA, per germline.

The chain carries TRBV11-1 and TRBJ2-1; D is ambiguous. Trimming stripped 5 bases from V and 2 bases from J, with 13 bases between. This CDR3 is built from 15 residues. Germline CDR1 SGHAT, CDR2 FQDESV (reference sequence). CDR3 protein: CASSLGWPTYNEQFF. The CDR3 DNA follows: TGTGCCAGCAGCCTCGGGTGGCCAACCTACAATGAGCAGTTCTTC.

In its sample, this clonotype was seen a few times. The rearrangement links TRBV7-2 to TRBJ2-7; D might be TRBD2 (5 bases). The CDR3 runs 13 residues. Trimming cost V 3 bases and J 5 bases, with 11 bases left between them. In germline, CDR1 is SGHTA, CDR2 FQGNSA. CDR3 sequence reads: CASSFIRGNEQYF. CDR3 coding DNA: TGTGCCAGCAGCTTCATCCGGGGTAACGAGCAGTACTTC.

The chain recombines TRBV4-1 with TRBJ2-3, with TRBD2 matching over 7 bases. This CDR3 has 15 amino acids. Germline-derived CDR1 and CDR2 are MGHRA and YSYEKL. V lost 0 bases, J lost 4 bases, and 4 bases stayed unmatched. The CDR3 DNA sequence: TGCGCCAGCAGCCAAGAGGGGGGGTTGGCAGATACGCAGTATTTT. Protein: CASSQEGGLADTQYF.

This clonotype has a count of ten or more. The chain joins TRBV14 to TRBJ2-1, with 7 bases aligning to TRBD1. Germline V lookup: CDR1 SGHDN, CDR2 FVKESK. Trimming removed 1 base from V and 6 bases from J; junction bases left unmatched: 3. The CDR3 contains 14 residues. This CDR3 reads CASSQGQGVNEQFF. The CDR3 DNA reads TGTGCCAGCAGCCAAGGACAGGGTGTCAATGAGCAGTTCTTC.

CDR3 in amino acids: CASSALGGGYTF. The CDR3 DNA sequence: TGTGCCAGCAGCGCACTAGGGGGCGGCTACACCTTC. The chain joins TRBV5-6 to TRBJ1-2; 7 nucleotides align to TRBD1. The CDR3 spans 12 residues. Trimming at V came to 4 bases and at J to 8 bases, leaving 5 bases not matched to a gene. CDR1 and CDR2 from the germline V gene are SGHDT and YYEEEE.

The chain couples TRBV29-1 to TRBJ2-5; D not certain. Per germline, CDR1 SQVTM and CDR2 ANQGSEA. V was trimmed by 6 bases and J by 5 bases, leaving 10 bases between them. The CDR3 is 11 residues long. The CDR3 DNA reads TGCAGCGTAATAAAGCTCGAGACCCAGTACTTC. Protein: CSVIKLETQYF. The complete variable domain, with remaining parts taken from reference TRBV29-1 and TRBJ2-5, reads SAVISQKPSRDICQRGTSLTIQCQVDSQVTMMFWYRQQPGQSLTLIATANQGSEATYESGFVIDKFPISRPNLTFSTLTVSNMSPEDSSIYLCSVIKLETQYFGPGTRLLVL.